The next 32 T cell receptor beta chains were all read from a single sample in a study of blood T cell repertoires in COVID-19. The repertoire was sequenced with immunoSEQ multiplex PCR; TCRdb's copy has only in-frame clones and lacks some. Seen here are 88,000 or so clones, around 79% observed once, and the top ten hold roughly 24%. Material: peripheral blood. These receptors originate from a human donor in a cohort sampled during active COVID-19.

The CDR3 sequence: CASSQDYGGARYEQYF. In DNA, the CDR3 is TGTGCCAGCAGCCAAGACTACGGGGGGGCGCGGTACGAGCAGTACTTC. The V gene is TRBV4-2, the J gene TRBJ2-7, with 8 bases lining up with TRBD2. CDR1 LGHNA and CDR2 YNFKEQ come from the germline V gene. The CDR3 is made up of 16 amino acids. The trim removed 0 bases at V and 4 bases at J, leaving 8 bases unmatched.

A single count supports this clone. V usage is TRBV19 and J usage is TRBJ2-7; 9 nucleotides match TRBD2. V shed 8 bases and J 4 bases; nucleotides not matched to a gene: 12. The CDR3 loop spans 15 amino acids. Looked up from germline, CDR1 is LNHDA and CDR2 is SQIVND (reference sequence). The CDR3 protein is CASGASWREGYEQYF. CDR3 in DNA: TGTGCCAGTGGGGCTAGTTGGCGGGAGGGTTACGAGCAGTACTTC.

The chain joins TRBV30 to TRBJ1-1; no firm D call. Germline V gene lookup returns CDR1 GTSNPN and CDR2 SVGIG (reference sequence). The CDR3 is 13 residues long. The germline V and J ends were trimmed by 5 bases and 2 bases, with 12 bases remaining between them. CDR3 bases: TGTGCCTGGGAGAAGTTTGTTAACACTGAAGCTTTCTTT. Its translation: CAWEKFVNTEAFF.

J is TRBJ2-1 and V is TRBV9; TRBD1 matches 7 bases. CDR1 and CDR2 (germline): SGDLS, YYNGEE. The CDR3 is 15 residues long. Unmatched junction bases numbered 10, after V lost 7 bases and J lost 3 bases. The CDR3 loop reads CASRATGQDYNEQFF. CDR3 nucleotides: TGTGCCAGCCGTGCGACCGGACAGGACTACAATGAGCAGTTCTTC.

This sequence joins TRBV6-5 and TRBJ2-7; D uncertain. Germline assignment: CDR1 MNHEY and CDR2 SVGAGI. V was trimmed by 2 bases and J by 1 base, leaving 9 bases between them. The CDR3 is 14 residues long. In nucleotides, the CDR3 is TGTGCCAGCAGTTACGCCGACATTTCCTACGAGCAGTACTTC. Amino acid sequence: CASSYADISYEQYF.

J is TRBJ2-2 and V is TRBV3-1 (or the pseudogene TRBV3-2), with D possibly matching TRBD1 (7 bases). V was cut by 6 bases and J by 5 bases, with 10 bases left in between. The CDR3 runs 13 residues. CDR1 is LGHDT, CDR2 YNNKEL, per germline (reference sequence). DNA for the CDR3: TGTGCCAGCAGTCCAGGGGGGACCGGGGAGCTGTTTTTT. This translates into CASSPGGTGELFF.

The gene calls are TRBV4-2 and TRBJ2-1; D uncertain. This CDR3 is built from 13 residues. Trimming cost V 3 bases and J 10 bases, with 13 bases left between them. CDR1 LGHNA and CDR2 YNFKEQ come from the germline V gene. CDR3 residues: CASSHEGRSEQFF. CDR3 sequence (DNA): TGTGCCAGCAGCCACGAAGGTAGGAGCGAGCAGTTCTTC.

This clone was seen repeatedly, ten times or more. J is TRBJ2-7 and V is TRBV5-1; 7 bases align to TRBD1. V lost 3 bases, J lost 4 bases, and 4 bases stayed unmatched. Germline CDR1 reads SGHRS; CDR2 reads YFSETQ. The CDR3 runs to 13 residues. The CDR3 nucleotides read TGCGCCAGCAGCTCGCAACAGGGGTACGAGCAGTACTTC. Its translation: CASSSQQGYEQYF.

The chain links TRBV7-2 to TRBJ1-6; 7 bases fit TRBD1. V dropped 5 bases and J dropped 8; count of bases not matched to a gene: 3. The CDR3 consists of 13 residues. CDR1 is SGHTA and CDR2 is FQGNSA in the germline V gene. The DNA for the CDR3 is TGTGCCAGCAGCCCCGACAGGGATTCACCCCTCCACTTT. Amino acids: CASSPDRDSPLHF.

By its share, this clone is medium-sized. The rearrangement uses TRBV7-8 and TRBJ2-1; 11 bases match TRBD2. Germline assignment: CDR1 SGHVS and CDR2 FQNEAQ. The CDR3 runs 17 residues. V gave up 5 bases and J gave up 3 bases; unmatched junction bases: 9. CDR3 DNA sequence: TGTGCCAGCAGCCGAGATAGGGGGACTAGCGGCTACAATGAGCAGTTCTTC. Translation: CASSRDRGTSGYNEQFF. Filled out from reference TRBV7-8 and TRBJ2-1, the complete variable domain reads GAGVSQSPRYKVAKRGQDVALRCDPISGHVSLFWYQQALGQGPEFLTYFQNEAQLDKSGLPSDRFFAERPEGSVSTLKIQRTQQEDSAVYLCASSRDRGTSGYNEQFFGPGTRLTVL.

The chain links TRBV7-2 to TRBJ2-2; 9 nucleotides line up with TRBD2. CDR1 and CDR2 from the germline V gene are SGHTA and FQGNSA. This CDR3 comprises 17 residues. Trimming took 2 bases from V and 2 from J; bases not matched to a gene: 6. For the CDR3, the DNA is TGTGCCAGCAGCTTATCGTGGCGGGAGGGTAACACCGGGGAGCTGTTTTTT. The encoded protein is CASSLSWREGNTGELFF.

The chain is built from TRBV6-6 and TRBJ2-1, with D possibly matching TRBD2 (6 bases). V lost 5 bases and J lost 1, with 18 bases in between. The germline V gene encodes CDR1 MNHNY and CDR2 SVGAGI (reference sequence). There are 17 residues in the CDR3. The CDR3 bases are TGTGCCAGCAGTCCAGAAAGACTTGGGAGGTCCTACAATGAGCAGTTCTTC. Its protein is CASSPERLGRSYNEQFF.

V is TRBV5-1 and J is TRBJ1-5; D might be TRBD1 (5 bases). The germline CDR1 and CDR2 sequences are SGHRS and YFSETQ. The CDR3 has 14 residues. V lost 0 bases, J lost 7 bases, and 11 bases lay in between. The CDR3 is CASSLVQGGQPQHF. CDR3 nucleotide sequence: TGCGCCAGCAGCTTGGTTCAGGGTGGCCAGCCCCAGCATTTT.

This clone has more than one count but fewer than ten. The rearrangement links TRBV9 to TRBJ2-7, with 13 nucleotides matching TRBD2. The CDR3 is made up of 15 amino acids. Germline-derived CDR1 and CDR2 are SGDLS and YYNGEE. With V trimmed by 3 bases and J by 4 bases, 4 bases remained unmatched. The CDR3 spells CASSGGLAGEYEQYF. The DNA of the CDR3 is TGTGCCAGCAGCGGCGGACTAGCGGGAGAATACGAGCAGTACTTC. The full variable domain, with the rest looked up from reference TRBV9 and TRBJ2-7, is DSGVTQTPKHLITATGQRVTLRCSPRSGDLSVYWYQQSLDQGLQFLIQYYNGEERAKGNILERFSAQQFPDLHSELNLSSLELGDSALYFCASSGGLAGEYEQYFGPGTRLTVT.

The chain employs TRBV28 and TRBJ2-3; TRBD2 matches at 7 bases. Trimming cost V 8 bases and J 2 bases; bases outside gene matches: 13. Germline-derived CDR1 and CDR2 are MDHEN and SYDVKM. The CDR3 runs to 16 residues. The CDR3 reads CASPPPASGITDTQYF. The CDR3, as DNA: TGTGCCAGCCCCCCCCCGGCTAGCGGAATCACAGATACGCAGTATTTT.

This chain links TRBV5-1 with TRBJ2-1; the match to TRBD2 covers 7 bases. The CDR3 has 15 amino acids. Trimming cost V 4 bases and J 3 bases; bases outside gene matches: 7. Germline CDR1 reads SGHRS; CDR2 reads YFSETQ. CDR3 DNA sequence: TGCGCCAGCAGCGTACTAGCGCAGTTCTACAATGAGCAGTTCTTC. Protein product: CASSVLAQFYNEQFF.

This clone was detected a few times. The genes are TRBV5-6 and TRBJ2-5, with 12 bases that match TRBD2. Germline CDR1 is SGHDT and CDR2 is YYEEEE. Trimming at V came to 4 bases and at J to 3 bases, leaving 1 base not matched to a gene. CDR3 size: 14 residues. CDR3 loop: CASSRTSGKETQYF. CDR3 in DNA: TGTGCCAGCAGCAGGACTAGCGGGAAAGAGACCCAGTACTTC.

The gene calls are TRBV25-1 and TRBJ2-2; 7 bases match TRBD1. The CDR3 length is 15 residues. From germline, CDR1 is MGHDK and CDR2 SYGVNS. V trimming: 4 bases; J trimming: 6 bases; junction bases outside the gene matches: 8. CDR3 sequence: CASSGRQGWPGELFF. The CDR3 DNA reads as TGTGCCAGCAGTGGAAGACAGGGTTGGCCCGGGGAGCTGTTTTTT.

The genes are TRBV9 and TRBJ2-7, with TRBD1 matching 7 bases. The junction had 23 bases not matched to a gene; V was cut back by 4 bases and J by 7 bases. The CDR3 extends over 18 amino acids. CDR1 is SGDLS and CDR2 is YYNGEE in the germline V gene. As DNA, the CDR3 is TGTGCCAGCAGCCCCGGCGGAGGCCCAGGGGGAGCGAGTTGGGAGCAGTACTTC. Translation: CASSPGGGPGGASWEQYF.

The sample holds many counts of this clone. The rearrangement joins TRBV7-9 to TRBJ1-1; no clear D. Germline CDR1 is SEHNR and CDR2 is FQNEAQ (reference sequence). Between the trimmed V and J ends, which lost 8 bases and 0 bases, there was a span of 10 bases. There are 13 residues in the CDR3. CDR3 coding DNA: TGTGCCAGCGCTGAGCTTATGAACACTGAAGCTTTCTTT. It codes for CASAELMNTEAFF.

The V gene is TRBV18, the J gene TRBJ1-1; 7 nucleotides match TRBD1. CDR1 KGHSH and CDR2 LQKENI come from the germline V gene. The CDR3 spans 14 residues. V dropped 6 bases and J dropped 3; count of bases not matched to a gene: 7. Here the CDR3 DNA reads TGTGCCAGCTCTCTGGACAGGAGGGACACTGAAGCTTTCTTT. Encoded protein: CASSLDRRDTEAFF.

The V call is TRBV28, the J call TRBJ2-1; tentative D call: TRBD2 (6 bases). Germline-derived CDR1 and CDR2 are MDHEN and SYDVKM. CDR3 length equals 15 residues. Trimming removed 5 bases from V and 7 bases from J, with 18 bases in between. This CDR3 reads CASSPLSRGTNEQFF. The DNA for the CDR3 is TGTGCCAGCAGTCCTCTATCGCGTGGGACTAATGAGCAGTTCTTC. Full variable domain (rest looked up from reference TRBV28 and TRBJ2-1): DVKVTQSSRYLVKRTGEKVFLECVQDMDHENMFWYRQDPGLGLRLIYFSYDVKMKEKGDIPEGYSVSREKKERFSLILESASTNQTSMYLCASSPLSRGTNEQFFGPGTRLTVL.

This CDR3 is CASSRLAGVSYEQYF. CDR3 DNA sequence: TGTGCCAGCAGCCGTCTAGCGGGAGTATCCTACGAGCAGTACTTC. The chain recombines TRBV6-5 with TRBJ2-7; TRBD2 aligns across 10 bases. Germline-derived CDR1 and CDR2 are MNHEY and SVGAGI. The CDR3 runs 15 residues. Trimming at V came to 6 bases and at J to 1 base, leaving 6 bases not matched to a gene.

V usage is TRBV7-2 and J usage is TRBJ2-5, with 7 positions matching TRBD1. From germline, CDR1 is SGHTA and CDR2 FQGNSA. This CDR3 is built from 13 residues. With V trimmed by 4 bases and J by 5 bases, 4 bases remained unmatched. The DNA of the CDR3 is TGTGCCAGCAGCTCAACAGGGGTTGAGACCCAGTACTTC. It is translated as CASSSTGVETQYF.

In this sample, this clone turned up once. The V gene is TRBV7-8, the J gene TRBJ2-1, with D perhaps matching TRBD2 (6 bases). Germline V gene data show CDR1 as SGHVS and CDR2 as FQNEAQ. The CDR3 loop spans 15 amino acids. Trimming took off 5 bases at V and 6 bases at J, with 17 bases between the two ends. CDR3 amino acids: CASSPRTRGANEQFF. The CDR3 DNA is TGTGCCAGCAGCCCCAGGACGCGCGGGGCCAATGAGCAGTTCTTC. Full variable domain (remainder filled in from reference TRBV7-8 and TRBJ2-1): GAGVSQSPRYKVAKRGQDVALRCDPISGHVSLFWYQQALGQGPEFLTYFQNEAQLDKSGLPSDRFFAERPEGSVSTLKIQRTQQEDSAVYLCASSPRTRGANEQFFGPGTRLTVL.

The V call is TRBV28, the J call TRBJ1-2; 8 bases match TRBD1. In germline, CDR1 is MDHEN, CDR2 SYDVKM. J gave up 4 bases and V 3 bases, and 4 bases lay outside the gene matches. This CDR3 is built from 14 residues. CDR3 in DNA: TGTGCCAGCAGTTTGAGGGGGACAGGCTATGGCTACACCTTC. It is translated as CASSLRGTGYGYTF.

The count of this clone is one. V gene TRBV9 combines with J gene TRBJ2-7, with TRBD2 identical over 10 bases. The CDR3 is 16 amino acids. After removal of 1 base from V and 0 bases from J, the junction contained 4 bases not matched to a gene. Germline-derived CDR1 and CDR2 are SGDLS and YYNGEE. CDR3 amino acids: CASSVSGRAGSYEQYF. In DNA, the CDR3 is TGTGCCAGCAGCGTAAGCGGGAGGGCGGGCTCCTACGAGCAGTACTTC.

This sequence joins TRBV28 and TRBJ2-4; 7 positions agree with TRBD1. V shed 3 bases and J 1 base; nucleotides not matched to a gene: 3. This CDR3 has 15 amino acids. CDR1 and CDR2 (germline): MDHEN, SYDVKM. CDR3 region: CASSFTGVAKNIQYF. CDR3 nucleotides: TGTGCCAGCAGTTTTACAGGGGTGGCCAAAAACATTCAGTACTTC.

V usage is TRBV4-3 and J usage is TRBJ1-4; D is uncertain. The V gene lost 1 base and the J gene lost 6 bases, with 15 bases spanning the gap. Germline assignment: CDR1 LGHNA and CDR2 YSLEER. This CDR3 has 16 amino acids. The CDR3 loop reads CASSQAPGSLHEKLFF. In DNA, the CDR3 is TGCGCCAGCAGCCAAGCCCCGGGGTCCCTCCATGAAAAACTGTTTTTT.

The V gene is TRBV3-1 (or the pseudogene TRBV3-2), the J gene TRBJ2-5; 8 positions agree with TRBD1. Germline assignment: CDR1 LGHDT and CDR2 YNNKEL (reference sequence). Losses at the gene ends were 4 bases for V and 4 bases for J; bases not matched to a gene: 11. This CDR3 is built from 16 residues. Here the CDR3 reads CASSRYPTGVTETQYF. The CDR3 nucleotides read TGTGCCAGCAGCCGTTATCCGACAGGGGTCACAGAGACCCAGTACTTC.

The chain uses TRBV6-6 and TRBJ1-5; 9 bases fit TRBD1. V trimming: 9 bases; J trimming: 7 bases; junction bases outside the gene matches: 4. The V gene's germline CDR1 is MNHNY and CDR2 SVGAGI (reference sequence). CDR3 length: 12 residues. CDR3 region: CASTGGYQPQHF. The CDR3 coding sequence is TGTGCCAGTACAGGGGGCTACCAGCCCCAGCATTTT.

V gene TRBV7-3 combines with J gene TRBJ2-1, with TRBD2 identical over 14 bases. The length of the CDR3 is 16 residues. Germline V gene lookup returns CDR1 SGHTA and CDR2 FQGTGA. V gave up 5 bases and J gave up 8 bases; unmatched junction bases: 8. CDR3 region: CASSPPGLAGEDEQFF. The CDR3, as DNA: TGTGCCAGCAGCCCCCCGGGACTAGCGGGAGAGGATGAGCAGTTCTTC.